This T cell receptor (beta chain) was identified during a study of cytomegalovirus exposure and HLA in healthy donors. Regarding the study as a whole: When the data were analyzed later, several of the most significant clusters appeared to be linked to common viral pathogens. Data from an earlier analysis indicated that most TCR beta V segments were productive either about 87% or about 30% of the time. Cytomegalovirus association was assigned to approximately 160 TCR beta chains.

The V gene lost 1 base and the J gene lost 6 bases, with 12 bases spanning the gap. The CDR3 contains 14 residues. Germline CDR1 is SGHTA and CDR2 is FQGNSA. Concerning this clone itself: What it binds is unknown.

With 60 Vbeta and 13 Jbeta primers, the PCR was carried out. Sequenced by immunoSEQ multiplex PCR; TCRdb stores in-frame clones only, minus some. The table includes about 160,000 clones, approximately 67% detected once. The clonotype originates from a woman aged 18-29 years in good health and CMV-seropositive. The chain links TRBV7-2 to TRBJ1-1; perhaps TRBD1 as D (5 bases). The sequencing input was PBMCs. The CDR3 region has the DNA TGTGCCAGCAGCTTAGAAGGGGCTTGGCCTGAAGCTTTCTTT. Amino acids: CASSLEGAWPEAFF.